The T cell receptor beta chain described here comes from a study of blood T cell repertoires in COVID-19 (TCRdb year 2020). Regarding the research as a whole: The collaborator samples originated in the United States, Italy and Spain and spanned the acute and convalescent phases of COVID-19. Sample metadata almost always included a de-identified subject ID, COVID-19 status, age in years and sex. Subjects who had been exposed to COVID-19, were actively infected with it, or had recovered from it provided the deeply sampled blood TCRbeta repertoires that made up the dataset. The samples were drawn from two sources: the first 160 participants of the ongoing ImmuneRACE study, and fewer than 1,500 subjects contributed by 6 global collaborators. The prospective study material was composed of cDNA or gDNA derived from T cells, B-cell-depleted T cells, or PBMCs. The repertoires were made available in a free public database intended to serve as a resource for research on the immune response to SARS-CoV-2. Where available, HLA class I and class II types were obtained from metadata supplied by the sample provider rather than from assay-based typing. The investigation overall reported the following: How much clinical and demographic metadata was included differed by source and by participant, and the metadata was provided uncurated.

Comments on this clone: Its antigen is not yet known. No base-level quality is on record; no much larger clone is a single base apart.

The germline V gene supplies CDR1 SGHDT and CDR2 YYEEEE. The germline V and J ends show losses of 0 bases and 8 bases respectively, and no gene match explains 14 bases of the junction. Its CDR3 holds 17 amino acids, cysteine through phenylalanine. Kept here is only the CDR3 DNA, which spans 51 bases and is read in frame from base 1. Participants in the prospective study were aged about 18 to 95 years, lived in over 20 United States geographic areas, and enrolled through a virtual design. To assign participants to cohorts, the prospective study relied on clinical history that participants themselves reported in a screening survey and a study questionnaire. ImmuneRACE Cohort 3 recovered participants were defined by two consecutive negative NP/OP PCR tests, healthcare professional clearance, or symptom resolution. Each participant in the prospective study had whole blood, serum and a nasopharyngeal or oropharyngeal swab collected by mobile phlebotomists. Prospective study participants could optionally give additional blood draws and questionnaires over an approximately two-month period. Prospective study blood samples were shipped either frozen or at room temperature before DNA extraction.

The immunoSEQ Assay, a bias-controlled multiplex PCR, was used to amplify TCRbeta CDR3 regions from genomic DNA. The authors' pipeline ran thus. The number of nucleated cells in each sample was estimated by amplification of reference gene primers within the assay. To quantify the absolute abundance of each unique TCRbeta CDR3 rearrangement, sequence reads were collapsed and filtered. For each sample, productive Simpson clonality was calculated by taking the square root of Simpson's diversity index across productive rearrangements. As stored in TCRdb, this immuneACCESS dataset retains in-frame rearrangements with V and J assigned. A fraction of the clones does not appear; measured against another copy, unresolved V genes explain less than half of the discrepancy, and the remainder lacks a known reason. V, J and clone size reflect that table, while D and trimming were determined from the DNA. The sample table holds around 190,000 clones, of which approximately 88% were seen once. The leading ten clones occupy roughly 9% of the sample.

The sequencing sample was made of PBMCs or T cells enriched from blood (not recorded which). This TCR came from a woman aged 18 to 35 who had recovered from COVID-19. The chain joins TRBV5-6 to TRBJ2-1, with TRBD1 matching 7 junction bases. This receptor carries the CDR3 CASSLAGTDNTMHEQFF. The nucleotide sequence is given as TGTGCCAGCAGCTTGGCAGGGACAGACAATACAATGCATGAGCAGTTCTTC.